A selection of T cell receptor beta chains follows, all from one sample in a study of T cell responses to AZD1222 COVID-19 vaccine. Assay: immunoSEQ multiplex PCR; the TCRdb copy retains only in-frame clones and omits some. Here the sample spans approximately 99,000 clones, approximately 93% being singletons. Material: peripheral blood, obtained 28 days after the second AZD1222 dose. The source of these receptors is an adult who received the AZD1222 COVID-19 vaccine. CDR3s include the opening cysteine and the closing phenylalanine or tryptophan. A D gene is named only where the DNA matches it firmly. Size tells how often a clone was seen (once, few, many) or the class of an expanded clone, and some rows leave it out.

V gene: TRBV5-1; CDR3 length: 18; D gene: TRBD1; J gene: TRBJ1-2; clone size: -; CDR3 DNA: TGCGCCAGCAGCTTAATGGGGAACAGGGGAACTAGTAACTATGGCTACACCTTC; CDR3 protein: CASSLMGNRGTSNYGYTF
V gene: TRBV7-8; CDR3 length: 16; D gene: TRBD1; J gene: TRBJ2-2; clone size: -; CDR3 DNA: TGTGCCAGCAGCTCCCGACAGGGGGCGACGGTTGGGGAGCTGTTTTTT; CDR3 protein: CASSSRQGATVGELFF
V gene: TRBV18; CDR3 length: 15; D gene: -; J gene: TRBJ2-1; clone size: once; CDR3 DNA: TGTGCCAGCTCACCTGTAGGGAGCGAATACAATGAGCAGTTCTTC; CDR3 protein: CASSPVGSEYNEQFF
V gene: TRBV10-2; CDR3 length: 13; D gene: -; J gene: TRBJ2-5; clone size: -; CDR3 DNA: TGCGCCAGCAGTGAGGCGCGGGTGGGGACCCAGTACTTC; CDR3 protein: CASSEARVGTQYF
V gene: TRBV4-1; CDR3 length: 14; D gene: TRBD1; J gene: TRBJ2-1; clone size: -; CDR3 DNA: TGCGCCAGCAGCCAAATCGACAGGGAGCATGAGCAGTTCTTC; CDR3 protein: CASSQIDREHEQFF
V gene: TRBV11-3; CDR3 length: 16; D gene: TRBD2; J gene: TRBJ2-3; clone size: -; CDR3 DNA: TGTGCCAGCAGCCCCGGACTAGCGGGAGGATCAGATACGCAGTATTTT; CDR3 protein: CASSPGLAGGSDTQYF
V gene: TRBV28; CDR3 length: 16; D gene: TRBD2; J gene: TRBJ2-1; clone size: few; CDR3 DNA: TGTGCCAGCAGCCCCCACGTAGCGGGGAAATACAATGAGCAGTTCTTC; CDR3 protein: CASSPHVAGKYNEQFF
V gene: TRBV2; CDR3 length: 17; D gene: -; J gene: TRBJ2-3; clone size: -; CDR3 DNA: TGTGCCAGCAAAAGACCATACGAGGGTCTAGCCGCAGATACGCAGTATTTT; CDR3 protein: CASKRPYEGLAADTQYF
V gene: TRBV13; CDR3 length: 15; D gene: -; J gene: TRBJ2-1; clone size: -; CDR3 DNA: TGTGCCAGCAGCTTTTCCCAGGGAGGCTACAATGAGCAGTTCTTC; CDR3 protein: CASSFSQGGYNEQFF
V gene: TRBV28; CDR3 length: 11; D gene: TRBD2; J gene: TRBJ2-7; clone size: -; CDR3 DNA: TGTGCCAGCATTAGCGGGATTGAGCAGTACTTC; CDR3 protein: CASISGIEQYF
V gene: TRBV5-4; CDR3 length: 13; D gene: -; J gene: TRBJ1-2; clone size: -; CDR3 DNA: TGTGCCAGCAGCGTGACAGGAGGATATGGCTACACCTTC; CDR3 protein: CASSVTGGYGYTF
V gene: TRBV5-1; CDR3 length: 15; D gene: TRBD1; J gene: TRBJ2-1; clone size: -; CDR3 DNA: TGCGCCAGCAGCTCGGGACAGGGGCCCTACAATGAGCAGTTCTTC; CDR3 protein: CASSSGQGPYNEQFF
V gene: TRBV28; CDR3 length: 20; D gene: TRBD1; J gene: TRBJ2-6; clone size: -; CDR3 DNA: TGTGCCAGCCAGGAATTAAGGACCAGGGGGAAATCGCGTGGGGCCAACGTCCTGACTTTC; CDR3 protein: CASQELRTRGKSRGANVLTF
V gene: TRBV5-1; CDR3 length: 16; D gene: TRBD2; J gene: TRBJ2-1; clone size: -; CDR3 DNA: TGCGCCAGCAGCAGGAACAGCGGGAGGCCCGCGGATGAGCAGTTCTTC; CDR3 protein: CASSRNSGRPADEQFF
V gene: TRBV28; CDR3 length: 13; D gene: -; J gene: TRBJ2-2; clone size: -; CDR3 DNA: TGTGCCAGCAGTTTAGGTGTAACCGGGGAGCTGTTTTTT; CDR3 protein: CASSLGVTGELFF
V gene: TRBV6-5; CDR3 length: 15; D gene: -; J gene: TRBJ2-1; clone size: -; CDR3 DNA: TGTGCCAGCAGTAGGGGAAGAGGTACGGGGAATGAGCAGTTCTTC; CDR3 protein: CASSRGRGTGNEQFF
V gene: TRBV3-1/TRBV3-2; CDR3 length: 13; D gene: TRBD1; J gene: TRBJ1-1; clone size: once; CDR3 DNA: TGTGCCAGCAGCGCAGGGGGGGGCACTGAAGCTTTCTTT; CDR3 protein: CASSAGGGTEAFF
V gene: TRBV28; CDR3 length: 14; D gene: -; J gene: TRBJ1-5; clone size: -; CDR3 DNA: TGTGCCAGCAGTTTAGGTGGTTGGGGCGCACCCCAGCATTTT; CDR3 protein: CASSLGGWGAPQHF
V gene: TRBV9; CDR3 length: 18; D gene: TRBD1; J gene: TRBJ2-7; clone size: -; CDR3 DNA: TGTGCCAGCAGCGTAGCTCCTTCCCGGGACAGTGGACTTTCCGAGCAGTACTTC; CDR3 protein: CASSVAPSRDSGLSEQYF
V gene: TRBV29-1; CDR3 length: 11; D gene: -; J gene: TRBJ2-1; clone size: -; CDR3 DNA: TGCAGCGTTAAAGGGGAAAATGAGCAGTTCTTC; CDR3 protein: CSVKGENEQFF
V gene: TRBV9; CDR3 length: 15; D gene: -; J gene: TRBJ1-1; clone size: -; CDR3 DNA: TGTGCCAGCAGCGTAACCGGGACGATGAACACTGAAGCTTTCTTT; CDR3 protein: CASSVTGTMNTEAFF
V gene: TRBV3-1/TRBV3-2; CDR3 length: 15; D gene: TRBD1; J gene: TRBJ1-5; clone size: -; CDR3 DNA: TGTGCCAGCAGCCAAGGGACAGGTAGCAATCAGCCCCAGCATTTT; CDR3 protein: CASSQGTGSNQPQHF
V gene: TRBV6-5; CDR3 length: 16; D gene: TRBD1; J gene: TRBJ1-5; clone size: -; CDR3 DNA: TGTGCCAGCAGTTACTCCGGGACAGGGAGGAGGCAGCCCCAGCATTTT; CDR3 protein: CASSYSGTGRRQPQHF
V gene: TRBV21-1; CDR3 length: 15; D gene: -; J gene: TRBJ2-7; clone size: -; CDR3 DNA: TGTGCCAGCAGCAAAGATCGGGGGTCCACCTACGAGCAGTACTTC; CDR3 protein: CASSKDRGSTYEQYF
V gene: TRBV11-2; CDR3 length: 15; D gene: -; J gene: TRBJ2-3; clone size: -; CDR3 DNA: TGTGCCAGCAGCTTCCCCAGGGATAGCACAGATACGCAGTATTTT; CDR3 protein: CASSFPRDSTDTQYF
V gene: TRBV28; CDR3 length: 14; D gene: -; J gene: TRBJ2-7; clone size: -; CDR3 DNA: TGTGCCAGCAGTACCTCTAGCGATACCTACGAGCAGTACTTC; CDR3 protein: CASSTSSDTYEQYF
V gene: TRBV6-4; CDR3 length: 16; D gene: TRBD2; J gene: TRBJ2-3; clone size: -; CDR3 DNA: TGTGCCAGCAGTGGTAATTCGGGAGGGAGCACAGATACGCAGTATTTT; CDR3 protein: CASSGNSGGSTDTQYF
V gene: TRBV6-6; CDR3 length: 15; D gene: -; J gene: TRBJ2-2; clone size: -; CDR3 DNA: TGTGCCAGCGGACGGGGGAGTGTGGGGACCGGGGAGCTGTTTTTT; CDR3 protein: CASGRGSVGTGELFF
V gene: TRBV5-1; CDR3 length: 14; D gene: TRBD1; J gene: TRBJ1-3; clone size: -; CDR3 DNA: TGCGCCAGCAGCTACACAGGGGAAGGAAACACCATATATTTT; CDR3 protein: CASSYTGEGNTIYF
V gene: TRBV28; CDR3 length: 15; D gene: TRBD2; J gene: TRBJ2-1; clone size: -; CDR3 DNA: TGTGCCAGCAACACGGGACTAGCGCCGAGTGCTGAGCAGTTCTTC; CDR3 protein: CASNTGLAPSAEQFF
V gene: TRBV19; CDR3 length: 13; D gene: -; J gene: TRBJ2-1; clone size: -; CDR3 DNA: TGTGCCAGTAGTATGGCCTCCTACAATGAGCAGTTCTTC; CDR3 protein: CASSMASYNEQFF
V gene: TRBV12-3/TRBV12-4; CDR3 length: 11; D gene: -; J gene: TRBJ2-1; clone size: once; CDR3 DNA: TGTGCCAGCAGAGGATACAATGAGCAGTTCTTC; CDR3 protein: CASRGYNEQFF
V gene: TRBV10-3; CDR3 length: 14; D gene: -; J gene: TRBJ2-5; clone size: -; CDR3 DNA: TGTGCCATCAGTCGACAGGAACAGCAAGAGACCCAGTACTTC; CDR3 protein: CAISRQEQQETQYF
V gene: TRBV30; CDR3 length: 14; D gene: -; J gene: TRBJ1-5; clone size: -; CDR3 DNA: TGTGCCTGGAGTGCGGGTCTCGGCAATCAGCCCCAGCATTTT; CDR3 protein: CAWSAGLGNQPQHF
V gene: TRBV10-3; CDR3 length: 13; D gene: -; J gene: TRBJ2-2; clone size: few; CDR3 DNA: TGTGCCATCAGTGGGGCAGACACCGGGGAGCTGTTTTTT; CDR3 protein: CAISGADTGELFF
V gene: TRBV20-1; CDR3 length: 14; D gene: -; J gene: TRBJ1-1; clone size: -; CDR3 DNA: TGCAGTGCTAGTCAGGGAAGGTCGGGAACTGAAGCTTTCTTT; CDR3 protein: CSASQGRSGTEAFF
V gene: TRBV4-3; CDR3 length: 14; D gene: TRBD1; J gene: TRBJ2-7; clone size: once; CDR3 DNA: TGCGCCAGCAGCCAAGGGACAGGGCATTACGAGCAGTACTTC; CDR3 protein: CASSQGTGHYEQYF
V gene: TRBV5-1; CDR3 length: 15; D gene: -; J gene: TRBJ1-5; clone size: -; CDR3 DNA: TGCGCCAGCAGCTTGGACGGGGGCTGGAATCAGCCCCAGCATTTT; CDR3 protein: CASSLDGGWNQPQHF
V gene: TRBV7-3; CDR3 length: 12; D gene: -; J gene: TRBJ1-1; clone size: -; CDR3 DNA: TGTGCCAGCAGCAATAATGTCGGGAGAGCTTTCTTT; CDR3 protein: CASSNNVGRAFF
V gene: TRBV28; CDR3 length: 15; D gene: TRBD1; J gene: TRBJ1-2; clone size: -; CDR3 DNA: TGTGCCAGCAGTTTTGGGGACAGGGGGCTTGGAGGCTACACCTTC; CDR3 protein: CASSFGDRGLGGYTF
V gene: TRBV24-1; CDR3 length: 14; D gene: TRBD1; J gene: TRBJ2-2; clone size: -; CDR3 DNA: TGTGCCACCAGTGATGGGACAGACACCGGGGAGCTGTTTTTT; CDR3 protein: CATSDGTDTGELFF
V gene: TRBV28; CDR3 length: 12; D gene: -; J gene: TRBJ2-4; clone size: -; CDR3 DNA: TGTGCCATCCACTCTGGAGGGGACATTCAGTACTTC; CDR3 protein: CAIHSGGDIQYF
V gene: TRBV3-1/TRBV3-2; CDR3 length: 12; D gene: -; J gene: TRBJ1-1; clone size: -; CDR3 DNA: TGTGCCAGCAGCCAAGATGGGGCTCAAGCTTTCTTT; CDR3 protein: CASSQDGAQAFF
V gene: TRBV11-2; CDR3 length: 14; D gene: -; J gene: TRBJ2-7; clone size: medium-sized; CDR3 DNA: TGTGCCAGCAGCCTTTTCGGGAGCTCCTACGAGCAGTACTTC; CDR3 protein: CASSLFGSSYEQYF
V gene: TRBV5-6; CDR3 length: 15; D gene: TRBD1; J gene: TRBJ1-4; clone size: -; CDR3 DNA: TGTGCCAGCAGCTTGGAACAGGGGTCTAATGAAAAACTGTTTTTT; CDR3 protein: CASSLEQGSNEKLFF
V gene: TRBV2; CDR3 length: 13; D gene: TRBD2; J gene: TRBJ2-1; clone size: -; CDR3 DNA: TGTGCCAGCAGCCGACTAGCCGGGAATGAGCAGTTCTTC; CDR3 protein: CASSRLAGNEQFF
V gene: TRBV6-5; CDR3 length: 14; D gene: TRBD1; J gene: TRBJ1-5; clone size: -; CDR3 DNA: TGTGCCAGTCAAGGGACAGCTAGCAATCAGCCCCAGCATTTT; CDR3 protein: CASQGTASNQPQHF
V gene: TRBV7-4; CDR3 length: 15; D gene: -; J gene: TRBJ1-5; clone size: -; CDR3 DNA: TGTGCCAGCAGCTTAACACTTTATAGCAATCAGCCCCAGCATTTT; CDR3 protein: CASSLTLYSNQPQHF
V gene: TRBV7-2; CDR3 length: 15; D gene: -; J gene: TRBJ1-5; clone size: few; CDR3 DNA: TGTGCCAGCAGCTTAGGCCGGGACAGCAATCAGCCCCAGCATTTT; CDR3 protein: CASSLGRDSNQPQHF
V gene: TRBV7-9; CDR3 length: 12; D gene: -; J gene: TRBJ2-7; clone size: -; CDR3 DNA: TGTGCCAGCAGCTTCCAGGACTACGAGCAGTACTTC; CDR3 protein: CASSFQDYEQYF
V gene: TRBV29-1; CDR3 length: 12; D gene: -; J gene: TRBJ1-2; clone size: -; CDR3 DNA: TGCAGCGCCGAGGCCAGGGACGCTGGCTACACCTTC; CDR3 protein: CSAEARDAGYTF